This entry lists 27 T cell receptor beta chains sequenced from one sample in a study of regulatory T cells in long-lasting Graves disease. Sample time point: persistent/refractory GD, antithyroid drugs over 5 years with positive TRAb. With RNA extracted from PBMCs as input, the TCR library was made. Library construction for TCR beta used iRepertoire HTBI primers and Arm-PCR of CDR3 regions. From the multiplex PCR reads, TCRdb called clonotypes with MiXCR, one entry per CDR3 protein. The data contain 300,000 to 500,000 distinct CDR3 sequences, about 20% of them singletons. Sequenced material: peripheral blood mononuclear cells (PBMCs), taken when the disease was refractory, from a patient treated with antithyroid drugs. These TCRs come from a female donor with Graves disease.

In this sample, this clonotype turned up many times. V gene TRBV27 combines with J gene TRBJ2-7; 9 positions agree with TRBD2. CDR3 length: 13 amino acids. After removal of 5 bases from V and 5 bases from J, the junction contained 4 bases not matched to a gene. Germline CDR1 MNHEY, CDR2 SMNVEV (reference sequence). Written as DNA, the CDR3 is TGTGCCAGCAGTCCGGGACTAGCCCACGAGCAGTACTTC. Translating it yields CASSPGLAHEQYF.

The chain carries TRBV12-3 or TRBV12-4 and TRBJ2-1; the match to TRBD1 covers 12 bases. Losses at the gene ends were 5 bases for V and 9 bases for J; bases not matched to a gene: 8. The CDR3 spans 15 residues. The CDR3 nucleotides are TGTGCCAGCAGTGGGACAGGGGGCCCAGACGGTGAGCAGTTCTTC. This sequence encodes CASSGTGGPDGEQFF.

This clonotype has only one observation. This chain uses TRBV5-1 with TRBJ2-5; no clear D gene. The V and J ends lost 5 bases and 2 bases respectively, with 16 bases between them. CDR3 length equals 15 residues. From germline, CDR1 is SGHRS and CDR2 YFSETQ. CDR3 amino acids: CASSVENSPQETQYF. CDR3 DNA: TGCGCCAGCAGTGTGGAGAACAGCCCACAAGAGACCCAGTACTTC.

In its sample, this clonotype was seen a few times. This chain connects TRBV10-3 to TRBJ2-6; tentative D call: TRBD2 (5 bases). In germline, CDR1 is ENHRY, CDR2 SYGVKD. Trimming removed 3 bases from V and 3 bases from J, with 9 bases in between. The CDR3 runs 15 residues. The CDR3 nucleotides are TGTGCCATCAGTGAAGGAGGTAGTGGGGCCAACGTCCTGACTTTC. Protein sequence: CAISEGGSGANVLTF.

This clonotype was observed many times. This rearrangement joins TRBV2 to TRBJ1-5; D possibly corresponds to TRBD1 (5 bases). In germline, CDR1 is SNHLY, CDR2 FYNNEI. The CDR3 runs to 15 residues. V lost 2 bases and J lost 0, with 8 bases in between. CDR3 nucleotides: TGTGCCAGCAGTGAACAGGGAAATAGCAATCAGCCCCAGCATTTT. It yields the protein CASSEQGNSNQPQHF.

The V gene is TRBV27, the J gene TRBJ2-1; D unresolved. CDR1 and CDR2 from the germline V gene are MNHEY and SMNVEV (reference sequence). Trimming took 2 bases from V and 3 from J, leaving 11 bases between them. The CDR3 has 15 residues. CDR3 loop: CASSLNLGLYNEQFF. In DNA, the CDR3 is TGTGCCAGCAGTTTAAATCTAGGGCTCTACAATGAGCAGTTCTTC.

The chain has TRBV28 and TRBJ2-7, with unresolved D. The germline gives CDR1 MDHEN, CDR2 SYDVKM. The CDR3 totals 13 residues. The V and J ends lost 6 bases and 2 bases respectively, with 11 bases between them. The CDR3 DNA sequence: TGTGCCAGCAGCATTACTGAAACCTACGAGCAGTACTTC. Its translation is CASSITETYEQYF.

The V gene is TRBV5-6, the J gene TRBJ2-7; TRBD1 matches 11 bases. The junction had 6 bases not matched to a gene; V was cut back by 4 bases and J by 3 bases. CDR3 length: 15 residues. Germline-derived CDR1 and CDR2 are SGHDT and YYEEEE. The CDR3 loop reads CASSGGQGGVYEQYF. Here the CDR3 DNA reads TGTGCCAGCAGCGGGGGACAGGGGGGGGTCTACGAGCAGTACTTC.

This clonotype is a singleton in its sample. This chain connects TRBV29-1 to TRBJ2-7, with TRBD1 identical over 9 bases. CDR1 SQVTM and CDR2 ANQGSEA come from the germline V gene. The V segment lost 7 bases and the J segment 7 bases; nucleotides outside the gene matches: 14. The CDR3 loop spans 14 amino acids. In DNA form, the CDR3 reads TGCAGCGCTACCCCCGGGACAGGGAGAGATGAGCAGTACTTC. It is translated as CSATPGTGRDEQYF.

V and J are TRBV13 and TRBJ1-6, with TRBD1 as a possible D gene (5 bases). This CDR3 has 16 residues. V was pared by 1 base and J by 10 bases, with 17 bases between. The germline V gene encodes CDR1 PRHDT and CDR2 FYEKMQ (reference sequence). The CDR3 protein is CASSLETRDGFSPLHF. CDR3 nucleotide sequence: TGTGCCAGCAGCTTAGAAACAAGGGACGGATTCTCACCCCTCCACTTT.

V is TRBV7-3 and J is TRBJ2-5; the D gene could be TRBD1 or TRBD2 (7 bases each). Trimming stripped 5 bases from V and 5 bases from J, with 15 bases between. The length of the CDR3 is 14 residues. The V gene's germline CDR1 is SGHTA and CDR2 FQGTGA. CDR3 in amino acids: CASSKSGGAETQYF. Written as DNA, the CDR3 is TGTGCCAGCAGCAAATCAGGGGGGGCGGAGACCCAGTACTTC. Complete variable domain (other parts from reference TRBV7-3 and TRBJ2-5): GAGVSQTPSNKVTEKGKYVELRCDPISGHTALYWYRQSLGQGPEFLIYFQGTGAADDSGLPNDRFFAVRPEGSVSTLKIQRTERGDSAVYLCASSKSGGAETQYFGPGTRLLVL.

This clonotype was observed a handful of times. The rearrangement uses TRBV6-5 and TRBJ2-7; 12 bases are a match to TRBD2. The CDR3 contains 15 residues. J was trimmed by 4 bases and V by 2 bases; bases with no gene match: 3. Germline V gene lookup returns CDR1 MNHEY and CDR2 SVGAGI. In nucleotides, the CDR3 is TGTGCCAGCAGTTACGGACTAGCGGGATATTACGAGCAGTACTTC. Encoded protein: CASSYGLAGYYEQYF.

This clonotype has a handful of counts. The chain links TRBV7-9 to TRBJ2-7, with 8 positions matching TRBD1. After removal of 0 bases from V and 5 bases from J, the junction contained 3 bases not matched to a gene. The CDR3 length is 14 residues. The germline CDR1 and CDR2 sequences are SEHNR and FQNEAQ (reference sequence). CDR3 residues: CASSLATGQDEQYF. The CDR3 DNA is TGTGCCAGCAGCTTAGCAACGGGACAGGACGAGCAGTACTTC. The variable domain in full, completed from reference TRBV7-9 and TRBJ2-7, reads DTGVSQNPRHKITKRGQNVTFRCDPISEHNRLYWYRQTLGQGPEFLTYFQNEAQLEKSRLLSDRFSAERPKGSFSTLEIQRTEQGDSAMYLCASSLATGQDEQYFGPGTRLTVT.

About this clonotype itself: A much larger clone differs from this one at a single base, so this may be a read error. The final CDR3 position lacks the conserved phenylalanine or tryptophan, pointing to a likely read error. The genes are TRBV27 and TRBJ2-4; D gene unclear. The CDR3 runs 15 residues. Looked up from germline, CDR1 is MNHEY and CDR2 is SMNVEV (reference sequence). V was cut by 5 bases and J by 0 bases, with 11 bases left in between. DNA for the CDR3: TGTGCCAGCAGTACCGGTACACTAGCCAAAAACATTCAGTACCTC. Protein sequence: CASSTGTLAKNIQYL.

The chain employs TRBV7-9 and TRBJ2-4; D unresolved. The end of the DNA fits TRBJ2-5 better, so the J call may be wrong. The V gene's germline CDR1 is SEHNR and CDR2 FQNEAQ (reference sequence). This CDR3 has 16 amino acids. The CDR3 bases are TGTGCCAGCAGCCAAAGATTGATTGGACACCAAGAGACCCAGTACTTC. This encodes CASSQRLIGHQETQYF.

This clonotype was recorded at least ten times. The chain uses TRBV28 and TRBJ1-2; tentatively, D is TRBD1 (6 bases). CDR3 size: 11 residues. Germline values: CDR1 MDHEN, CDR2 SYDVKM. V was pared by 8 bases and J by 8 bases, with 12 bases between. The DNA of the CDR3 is TGTGCCAGCCAGGGGTTGGGAGGCTACACCTTC. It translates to CASQGLGGYTF.

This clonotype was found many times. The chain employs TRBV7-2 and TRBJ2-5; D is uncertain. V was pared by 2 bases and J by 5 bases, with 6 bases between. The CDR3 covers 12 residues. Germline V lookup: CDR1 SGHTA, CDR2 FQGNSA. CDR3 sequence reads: CASSLFRETQYF. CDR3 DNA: TGTGCCAGCAGCTTATTTCGGGAGACCCAGTACTTC. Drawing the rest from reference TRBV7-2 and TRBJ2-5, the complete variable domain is GAGVSQSPSNKVTEKGKDVELRCDPISGHTALYWYRQSLGQGLEFLIYFQGNSAPDKSGLPSDRFSAERTGGSVSTLTIQRTQQEDSAVYLCASSLFRETQYFGPGTRLLVL.

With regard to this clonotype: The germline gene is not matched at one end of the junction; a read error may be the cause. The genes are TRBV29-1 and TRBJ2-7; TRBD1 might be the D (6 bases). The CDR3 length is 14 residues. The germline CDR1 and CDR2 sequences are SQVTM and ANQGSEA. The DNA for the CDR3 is TGCAGCGTTCCCGACCGGACAGAATCCTACGAGCAGTGCTTC. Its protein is CSVPDRTESYEQCF.

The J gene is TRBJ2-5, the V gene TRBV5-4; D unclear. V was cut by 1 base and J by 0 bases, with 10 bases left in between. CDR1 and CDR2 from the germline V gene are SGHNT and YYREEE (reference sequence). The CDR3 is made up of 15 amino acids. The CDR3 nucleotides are TGTGCCAGCAGCTTGATCGGGCGGAACCAAGAGACCCAGTACTTC. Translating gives CASSLIGRNQETQYF.

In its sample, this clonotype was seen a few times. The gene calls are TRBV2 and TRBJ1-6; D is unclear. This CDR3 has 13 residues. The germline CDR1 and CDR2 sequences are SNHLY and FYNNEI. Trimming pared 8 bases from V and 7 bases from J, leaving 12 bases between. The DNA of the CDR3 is TGTGCCAGCTCTGGACTCGTCAATTCACCCCTCCACTTT. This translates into CASSGLVNSPLHF.

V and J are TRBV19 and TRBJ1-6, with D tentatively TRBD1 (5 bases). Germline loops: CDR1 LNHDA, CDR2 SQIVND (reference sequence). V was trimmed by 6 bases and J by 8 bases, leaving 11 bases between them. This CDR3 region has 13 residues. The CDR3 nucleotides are TGTGCCAGTAGCCAGCAGGGAGATTCACCCCTCCACTTT. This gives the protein CASSQQGDSPLHF. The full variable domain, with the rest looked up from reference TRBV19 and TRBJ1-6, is DGGITQSPKYLFRKEGQNVTLSCEQNLNHDAMYWYRQDPGQGLRLIYYSQIVNDFQKGDIAEGYSVSREKKESFPLTVTSAQKNPTAFYLCASSQQGDSPLHFGNGTRLTVT.

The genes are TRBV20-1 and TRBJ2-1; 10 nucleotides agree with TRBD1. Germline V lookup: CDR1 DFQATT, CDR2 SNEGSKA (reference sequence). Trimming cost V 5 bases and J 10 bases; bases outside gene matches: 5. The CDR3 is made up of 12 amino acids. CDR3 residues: CSAGDRGNEQFF. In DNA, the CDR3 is TGCAGTGCTGGGGACAGGGGAAACGAGCAGTTCTTC.

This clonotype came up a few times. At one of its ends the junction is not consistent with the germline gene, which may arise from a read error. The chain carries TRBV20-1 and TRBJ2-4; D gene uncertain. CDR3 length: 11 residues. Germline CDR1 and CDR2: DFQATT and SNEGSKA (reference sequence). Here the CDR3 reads CSARVRGWLDF. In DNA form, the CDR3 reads TGCAGTGCTAGAGTGCGCGGCTGGTTGGACTTC.

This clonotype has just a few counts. The CDR3 coding sequence is TGCAGCGTTGACCTATCAGGGCCTGAAGCTTTCTTT. Encoded protein: CSVDLSGPEAFF. This chain uses TRBV29-1 with TRBJ1-1; TRBD1 is a possible D gene (5 bases). The CDR3 length is 12 residues. Germline loops: CDR1 SQVTM, CDR2 ANQGSEA. V lost 3 bases and J 6 bases, leaving 11 bases between the germline ends.

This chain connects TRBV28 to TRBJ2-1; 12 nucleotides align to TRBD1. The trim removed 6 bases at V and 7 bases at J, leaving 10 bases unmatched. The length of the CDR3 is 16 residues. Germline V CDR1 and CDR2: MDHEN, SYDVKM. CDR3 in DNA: TGTGCCAGCAGACCATCTGTGGGACAGGGGGCTAATGAGCAGTTCTTC. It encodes CASRPSVGQGANEQFF.

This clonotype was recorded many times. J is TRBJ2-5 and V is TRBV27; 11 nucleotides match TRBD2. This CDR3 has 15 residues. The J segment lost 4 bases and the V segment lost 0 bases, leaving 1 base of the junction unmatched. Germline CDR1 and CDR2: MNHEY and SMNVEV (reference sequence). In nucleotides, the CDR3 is TGTGCCAGCAGTTTATCTAGCGGGAGGGCAGAGACCCAGTACTTC. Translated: CASSLSSGRAETQYF.

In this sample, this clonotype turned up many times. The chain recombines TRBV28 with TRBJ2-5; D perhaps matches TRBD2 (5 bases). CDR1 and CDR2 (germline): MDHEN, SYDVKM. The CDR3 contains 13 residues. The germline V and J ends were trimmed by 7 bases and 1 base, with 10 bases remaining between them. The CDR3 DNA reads TGTGCCAGCAATGAGGGTCGCCAAGAGACCCAGTACTTC. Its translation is CASNEGRQETQYF.